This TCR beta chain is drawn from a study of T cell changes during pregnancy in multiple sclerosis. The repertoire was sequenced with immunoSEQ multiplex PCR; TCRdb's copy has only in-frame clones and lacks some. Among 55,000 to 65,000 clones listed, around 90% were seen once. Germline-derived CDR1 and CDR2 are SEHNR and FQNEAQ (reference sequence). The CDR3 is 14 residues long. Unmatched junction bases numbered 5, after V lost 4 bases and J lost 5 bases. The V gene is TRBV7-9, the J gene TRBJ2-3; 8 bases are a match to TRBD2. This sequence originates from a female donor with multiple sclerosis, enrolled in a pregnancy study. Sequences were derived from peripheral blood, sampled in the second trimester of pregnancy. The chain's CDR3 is CASSSGLGIDTQYF. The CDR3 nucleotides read TGTGCCAGCAGCTCGGGACTAGGTATAGATACGCAGTATTTT.